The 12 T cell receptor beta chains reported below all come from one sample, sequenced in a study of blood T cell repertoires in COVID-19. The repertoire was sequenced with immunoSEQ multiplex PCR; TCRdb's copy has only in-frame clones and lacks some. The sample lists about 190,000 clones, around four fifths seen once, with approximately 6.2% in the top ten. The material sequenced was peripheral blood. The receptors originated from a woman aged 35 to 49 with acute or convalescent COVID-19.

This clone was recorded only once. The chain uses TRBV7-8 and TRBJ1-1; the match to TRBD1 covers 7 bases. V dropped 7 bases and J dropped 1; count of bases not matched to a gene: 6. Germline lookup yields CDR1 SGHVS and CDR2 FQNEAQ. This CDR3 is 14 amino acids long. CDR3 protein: CASTLQGWNTEAFF. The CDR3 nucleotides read TGTGCCAGCACGCTACAGGGGTGGAACACTGAAGCTTTCTTT.

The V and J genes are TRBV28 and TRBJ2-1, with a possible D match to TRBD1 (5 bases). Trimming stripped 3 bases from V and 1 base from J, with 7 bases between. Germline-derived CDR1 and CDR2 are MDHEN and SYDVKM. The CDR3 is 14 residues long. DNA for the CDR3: TGTGCCAGCAGTTTTGCAGGGTCCTACAATGAGCAGTTCTTC. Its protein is CASSFAGSYNEQFF.

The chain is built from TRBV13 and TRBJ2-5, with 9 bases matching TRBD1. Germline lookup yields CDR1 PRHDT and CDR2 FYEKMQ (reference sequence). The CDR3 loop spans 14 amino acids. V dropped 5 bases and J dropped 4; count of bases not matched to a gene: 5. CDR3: CASSPRDRAETQYF. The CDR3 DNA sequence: TGTGCCAGCAGCCCCCGGGACAGGGCAGAGACCCAGTACTTC.

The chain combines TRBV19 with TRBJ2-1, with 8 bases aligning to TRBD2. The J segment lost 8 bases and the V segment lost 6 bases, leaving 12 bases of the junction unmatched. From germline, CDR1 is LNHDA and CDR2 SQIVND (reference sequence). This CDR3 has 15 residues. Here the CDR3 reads CASRTPGTRLDEQFF. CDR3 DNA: TGTGCCAGTAGGACACCCGGGACTAGATTGGATGAGCAGTTCTTC.

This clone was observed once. CDR3 coding DNA: TGTGCCATCAGTGAGGGGGGGGAGGGATATCAGCCCCAGCATTTT. This codes for CAISEGGEGYQPQHF. The V gene is TRBV10-3, the J gene TRBJ1-5; D might be TRBD1 (5 bases). Germline loops: CDR1 ENHRY, CDR2 SYGVKD. This CDR3 contains 15 residues. Trimming took off 2 bases at V and 5 bases at J, with 13 bases between the two ends.

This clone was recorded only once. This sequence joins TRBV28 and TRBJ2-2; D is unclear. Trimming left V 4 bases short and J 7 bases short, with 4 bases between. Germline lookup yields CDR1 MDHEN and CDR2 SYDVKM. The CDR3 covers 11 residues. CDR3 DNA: TGTGCCAGCAGTTCGTACGGGGAGCTGTTTTTT. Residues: CASSSYGELFF.

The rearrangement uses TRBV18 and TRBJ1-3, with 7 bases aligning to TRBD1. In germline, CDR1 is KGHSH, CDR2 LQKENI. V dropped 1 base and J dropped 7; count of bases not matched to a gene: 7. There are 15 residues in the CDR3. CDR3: CASSPRQGNVNTIYF. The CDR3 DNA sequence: TGTGCCAGCTCACCACGACAGGGTAATGTCAACACCATATATTTT.

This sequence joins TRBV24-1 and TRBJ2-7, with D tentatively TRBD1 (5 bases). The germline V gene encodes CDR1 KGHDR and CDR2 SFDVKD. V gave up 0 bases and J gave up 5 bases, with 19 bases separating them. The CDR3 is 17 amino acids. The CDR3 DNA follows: TGTGCCACCAGTGATTTGCTAGGAAGGGGCACGAGCGACGAGCAGTACTTC. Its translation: CATSDLLGRGTSDEQYF.

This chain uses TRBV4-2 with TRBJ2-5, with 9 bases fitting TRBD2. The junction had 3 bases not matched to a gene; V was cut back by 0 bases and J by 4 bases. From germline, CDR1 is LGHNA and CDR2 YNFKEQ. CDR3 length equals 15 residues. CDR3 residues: CASSQDRTSVETQYF. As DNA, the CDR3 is TGTGCCAGCAGCCAAGATAGGACTAGCGTAGAGACCCAGTACTTC.

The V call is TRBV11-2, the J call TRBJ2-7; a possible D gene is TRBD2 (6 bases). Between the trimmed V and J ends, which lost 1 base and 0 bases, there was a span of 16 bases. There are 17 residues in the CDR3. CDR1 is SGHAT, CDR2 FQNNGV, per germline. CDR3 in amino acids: CASSLGMGGTSSYEQYF. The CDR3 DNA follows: TGTGCCAGCAGCTTAGGCATGGGCGGGACGAGCTCCTACGAGCAGTACTTC.

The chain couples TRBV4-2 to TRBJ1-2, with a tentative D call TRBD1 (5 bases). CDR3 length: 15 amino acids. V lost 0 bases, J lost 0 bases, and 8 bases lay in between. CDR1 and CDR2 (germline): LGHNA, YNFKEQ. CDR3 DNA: TGTGCCAGCAGCCAAGATACGGGGGCTAACTATGGCTACACCTTC. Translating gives CASSQDTGANYGYTF.

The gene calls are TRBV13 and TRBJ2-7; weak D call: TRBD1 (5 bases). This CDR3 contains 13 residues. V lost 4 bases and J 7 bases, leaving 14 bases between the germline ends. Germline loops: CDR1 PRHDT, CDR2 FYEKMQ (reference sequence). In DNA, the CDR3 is TGTGCCAGCAGCTCCCTAATGGGGCGAGAGCAGTACTTC. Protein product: CASSSLMGREQYF.